The rows below give T cell receptor beta chains drawn from one sample of a study of beta chain features in type 1 diabetes. The table came from immunoSEQ multiplex PCR; TCRdb's copy has only in-frame clones and leaves some out. The data hold a few hundred thousand clones, with 11% observed a single time. The sample comprised naive CD4+ T cells from blood. The receptors originated from a man between 25 and 39 years old with type 1 diabetes. The CDR3 runs from the conserved cysteine through the conserved F or W. D genes are given only for firm matches. A row's size may be missing; if present it is once, few, many or a size class.

abundance	v_gene	d_gene	j_gene	CDR3aa	CDR3nt
.	TRBV9	TRBD2	TRBJ2-4	CASSVGLAGGENIQYF	TGTGCCAGCAGCGTGGGGCTAGCGGGGGGAGAAAACATTCAGTACTTC
.	TRBV5-4	TRBD1	TRBJ1-2	CASSQDRNYGYTF	TGTGCCAGCAGCCAGGACAGGAACTATGGCTACACCTTC
few	TRBV4-3	TRBD1	TRBJ2-7	CASSQSPGQGNEQYF	TGCGCCAGCAGCCAATCGCCGGGACAGGGGAACGAGCAGTACTTC
few	TRBV9	.	TRBJ1-5	CASSATGQYQPQHF	TGTGCCAGCAGCGCTACTGGACAGTACCAGCCCCAGCATTTT
few	TRBV6-5	.	TRBJ2-2	CASSPEGGNTGELFF	TGTGCCAGCAGTCCCGAAGGCGGGAACACCGGGGAGCTGTTTTTT
.	TRBV7-9	TRBD1	TRBJ1-6	CASSLGQGWSPLHF	TGTGCCAGCAGCCTGGGACAGGGATGGTCACCCCTCCACTTT
few	TRBV7-2	.	TRBJ2-5	CASSFGQGGETQYF	TGTGCCAGCAGCTTTGGCCAGGGGGGCGAGACCCAGTACTTC
few	TRBV28	TRBD2	TRBJ2-1	CAALAGEKHNEQFF	TGTGCCGCACTAGCGGGGGAGAAACACAATGAGCAGTTCTTC
few	TRBV9	TRBD2	TRBJ2-7	CASSFGTRSYEQYF	TGTGCCAGCAGCTTCGGGACTAGATCCTACGAGCAGTACTTC
few	TRBV15	.	TRBJ2-3	CATSRRLASTDTQYF	TGTGCCACCAGCAGAAGACTCGCTAGCACAGATACGCAGTATTTT
once	TRBV27	TRBD2	TRBJ2-1	CASRLAGTNNEQFF	TGTGCCAGCAGACTAGCGGGTACCAACAATGAGCAGTTCTTC
few	TRBV10-3	.	TRBJ2-1	CAISEGHEQFF	TGTGCCATCAGTGAGGGGCATGAGCAGTTCTTC
.	TRBV9	.	TRBJ1-6	CASSVGWSNSPLHF	TGTGCCAGCAGCGTAGGGTGGAGTAATTCACCCCTCCACTTT
few	TRBV28	.	TRBJ2-7	CATWTNSYEQYF	TGTGCCACCTGGACTAACTCCTACGAGCAGTACTTC
.	TRBV7-2	.	TRBJ2-7	CASSSREDYKYF	TGTGCCAGCAGCTCCAGAGAGGACTACAAGTACTTC
few	TRBV4-1	.	TRBJ1-2	CASSQERNGPLRGGGYTF	TGCGCCAGCAGCCAAGAGCGAAACGGCCCGCTTAGGGGTGGTGGCTACACCTTC
.	TRBV6-5	.	TRBJ1-2	CASSSLAQGFYGYTF	TGTGCCAGCAGTTCCCTCGCCCAGGGATTCTATGGCTACACCTTC
few	TRBV6-5	.	TRBJ1-1	CASSYATANTEAFF	TGTGCCAGCAGTTACGCGACAGCTAACACTGAAGCTTTCTTT
.	TRBV7-3	TRBD1	TRBJ2-2	CASSLGQGAGELFF	TGTGCCAGCAGTCTCGGACAGGGCGCCGGGGAGCTGTTTTTT
few	TRBV5-1	.	TRBJ2-2	CASSLGQENTGELFF	TGCGCCAGCAGCTTGGGACAGGAGAACACCGGGGAGCTGTTTTTT
few	TRBV7-2	TRBD2	TRBJ2-1	CASSPRTSGGSSYNEQFF	TGTGCCAGCAGCCCACGGACTAGCGGGGGTAGCTCCTACAATGAGCAGTTCTTC
few	TRBV11-2	.	TRBJ1-1	CASSRTGSTEAFF	TGTGCCAGCAGCCGCACAGGGAGCACTGAAGCTTTCTTT
few	TRBV9	TRBD1	TRBJ2-4	CASSAGQGVNIQYF	TGTGCCAGCAGCGCGGGACAGGGGGTAAACATTCAGTACTTC
.	TRBV4-1	.	TRBJ1-3	CASSLSDNPPGNTIYF	TGCGCCAGCAGCCTATCCGACAATCCCCCTGGAAACACCATATATTTT
few	TRBV11-2	.	TRBJ2-1	CASSQTGREQFF	TGTGCCAGCAGCCAAACAGGGCGTGAGCAGTTCTTC
few	TRBV6-5	TRBD2	TRBJ2-5	CASKTSGNQETQYF	TGTGCCAGCAAGACTAGCGGTAACCAAGAGACCCAGTACTTC
.	TRBV6-6	.	TRBJ2-4	CASSTRNIQYF	TGTGCCAGCAGTACTCGAAACATTCAGTACTTC